The 24 T cell receptor beta chains reported below all come from one sample, sequenced in a study of OX40 agonist ivuxolimab in advanced cancers. This table comes from immunoSEQ multiplex PCR, and its TCRdb copy is limited to in-frame clones, with some not included. The repertoire holds roughly 65,000 clones, with approximately 93% as singletons. Sample: CD4+ or CD8+ T cells sorted from blood, taken in a trial of the OX40 agonist ivuxolimab. The receptors come from an adult with an advanced solid tumor such as melanoma, head and neck, liver or kidney cancer.

The chain carries TRBV27 and TRBJ1-2, with D possibly TRBD1 on 6 matching bases. Germline CDR1 MNHEY, CDR2 SMNVEV (reference sequence). Trimming stripped 5 bases from V and 4 bases from J, with 17 bases between. This CDR3 region has 15 residues. DNA of the CDR3: TGTGCCAGCAGTCCTTCGACAGGTCGTCTCTATGGCTACACCTTC. It specifies CASSPSTGRLYGYTF.

The rearrangement joins TRBV20-1 to TRBJ1-5; D not certain. Germline V gene data show CDR1 as DFQATT and CDR2 as SNEGSKA (reference sequence). The V and J ends lost 1 base and 9 bases respectively, with 7 bases between them. This CDR3 is 11 amino acids long. The DNA of the CDR3 is TGCAGTGCTAGAGCCGGAGGGCCCCAGCATTTT. This encodes CSARAGGPQHF.

The chain joins TRBV13 to TRBJ1-4; no reliable D call. Trimming left V 3 bases short and J 7 bases short, with 12 bases between. Germline CDR1 and CDR2: PRHDT and FYEKMQ (reference sequence). The CDR3 is 14 amino acids. In nucleotides, the CDR3 is TGTGCCAGCAGCTTGTCGGACCAAGTTGAAAAACTGTTTTTT. Amino acids: CASSLSDQVEKLFF.

This rearrangement joins TRBV19 to TRBJ2-1, with D possibly TRBD1 on 5 matching bases. Germline CDR1 is LNHDA and CDR2 is SQIVND (reference sequence). This CDR3 contains 15 residues. V was pared by 3 bases and J by 1 base, with 10 bases between. CDR3 loop: CASSIFQGSYNEQFF. The CDR3 bases are TGTGCCAGTAGTATTTTCCAGGGTTCCTACAATGAGCAGTTCTTC.

The V call is TRBV14, the J call TRBJ1-2, with a possible D match to TRBD1 (5 bases). The CDR3 loop spans 15 amino acids. Germline values: CDR1 SGHDN, CDR2 FVKESK. Between the trimmed V and J ends, which lost 0 bases and 8 bases, there was a span of 16 bases. The CDR3 DNA reads TGTGCCAGCAGCCAAGATAGGGACTCCATGGGGGGCTACACCTTC. Encoded protein: CASSQDRDSMGGYTF.

This clone appeared a single time. This sequence joins TRBV11-2 and TRBJ2-7, with D maybe TRBD2 (5 bases). There are 13 residues in the CDR3. Germline CDR1 reads SGHAT; CDR2 reads FQNNGV. V shed 3 bases and J shed 3 bases, with 9 bases lying between them. DNA for the CDR3: TGTGCCAGCAGCTTGAACGACTACTACGAGCAGTACTTC. Its translation: CASSLNDYYEQYF. Full variable domain (rest looked up from reference TRBV11-2 and TRBJ2-7): EAGVAQSPRYKIIEKRQSVAFWCNPISGHATLYWYQQILGQGPKLLIQFQNNGVVDDSQLPKDRFSAERLKGVDSTLKIQPAKLEDSAVYLCASSLNDYYEQYFGPGTRLTVT.

The chain couples TRBV5-4 to TRBJ1-1; TRBD1 agrees at 9 bases. Unmatched junction bases numbered 6, after V lost 4 bases and J lost 2 bases. There are 15 residues in the CDR3. Germline CDR1 SGHNT, CDR2 YYREEE (reference sequence). CDR3 amino acids: CASSPRTGVNTEAFF. CDR3 nucleotide sequence: TGTGCCAGCAGCCCCCGGACAGGGGTTAACACTGAAGCTTTCTTT.

The CDR3 DNA reads as TGTGCCAGCAGCTTGGTAAAGAACACCGGGGAGCTGTTTTTT. This sequence encodes CASSLVKNTGELFF. V usage is TRBV5-4 and J usage is TRBJ2-2, with D unresolved. The CDR3 is made up of 14 amino acids. V gave up 0 bases and J gave up 1 base, with 4 bases separating them. Germline V gene lookup returns CDR1 SGHNT and CDR2 YYREEE (reference sequence). The whole variable domain, remainder taken from reference TRBV5-4 and TRBJ2-2, is ETGVTQSPTHLIKTRGQQVTLRCSSQSGHNTVSWYQQALGQGPQFIFQYYREEENGRGNFPPRFSGLQFPNYSSELNVNALELDDSALYLCASSLVKNTGELFFGEGSRLTVL.

The chain is built from TRBV9 and TRBJ2-4; D may be TRBD1 or TRBD2 (5 bases each). The V gene's germline CDR1 is SGDLS and CDR2 YYNGEE. The length of the CDR3 is 17 residues. V dropped 3 bases and J dropped 0 bases, with 16 bases sitting between them. CDR3 amino acids: CASSERDGRLAKNIQYF. The CDR3 region has the DNA TGTGCCAGCAGCGAAAGGGACGGAAGACTAGCCAAAAACATTCAGTACTTC.

This chain uses TRBV7-2 with TRBJ2-1, with no clear D. There are 12 residues in the CDR3. Germline CDR1 is SGHTA and CDR2 is FQGNSA. The V gene lost 2 bases and the J gene lost 8 bases, with 7 bases spanning the gap. Here the CDR3 DNA reads TGTGCCAGCAGCTTAAGGTCTTATGAGCAGTTCTTC. Encoded protein: CASSLRSYEQFF.

This chain connects TRBV6-5 to TRBJ2-7; perhaps TRBD1 as D (5 bases). Germline-derived CDR1 and CDR2 are MNHEY and SVGAGI. The CDR3 length is 14 residues. V was cut by 1 base and J by 3 bases, with 10 bases left in between. CDR3 nucleotides: TGTGCCAGCAGTTACTTTGGTCAGGGCTACGAGCAGTACTTC. Translated, it gives CASSYFGQGYEQYF.

On this clone: This same CDR3 is encoded by further DNA sequences in the sample. The chain recombines TRBV29-1 with TRBJ2-3; TRBD1 matches at 7 bases. Germline V gene lookup returns CDR1 SQVTM and CDR2 ANQGSEA. The CDR3 totals 14 residues. Trimming cost V 6 bases and J 1 base; bases outside gene matches: 7. This CDR3 is CSVDEGQRTDTQYF. The DNA of the CDR3 is TGCAGCGTCGACGAGGGACAGCGCACAGATACGCAGTATTTT.

The chain couples TRBV28 to TRBJ1-4; a weak D match, TRBD1 (6 bases). V lost 4 bases, J lost 5 bases, and 14 bases lay in between. Germline CDR1 is MDHEN and CDR2 is SYDVKM. The CDR3 is 15 amino acids. This CDR3 reads CASSSQDSSNEKLFF. The CDR3 bases are TGTGCCAGCAGTTCCCAGGACAGCTCGAATGAAAAACTGTTTTTT.

The CDR3 bases are TGTGCCAGCAGCTCGAGAAACACAGATACGCAGTATTTT. Translation: CASSSRNTDTQYF. The rearrangement uses TRBV7-2 and TRBJ2-3; D call uncertain. The germline V gene has CDR1 SGHTA and CDR2 FQGNSA. CDR3 length: 13 amino acids. Trimming cost V 4 bases and J 2 bases, with 7 bases left between them. Full variable domain (missing parts from reference TRBV7-2 and TRBJ2-3): GAGVSQSPSNKVTEKGKDVELRCDPISGHTALYWYRQSLGQGLEFLIYFQGNSAPDKSGLPSDRFSAERTGGSVSTLTIQRTQQEDSAVYLCASSSRNTDTQYFGPGTRLTVL.

This rearrangement joins TRBV27 to TRBJ1-2; 7 bases map to TRBD1. The CDR3 spans 16 residues. CDR1 MNHEY and CDR2 SMNVEV come from the germline V gene (reference sequence). Germline trimming cut 7 bases from V and 1 base from J; bases unmatched to any gene: 12. This CDR3 is CASTTVGDRNNYGYTF. As DNA, the CDR3 is TGTGCCAGCACCACTGTTGGGGACAGAAATAACTATGGCTACACCTTC.

This chain uses TRBV7-2 with TRBJ2-5; TRBD1 might be the D (5 bases). V was clipped by 1 base and J by 2 bases, with 8 bases between them. The CDR3 length is 14 residues. Germline CDR1 and CDR2: SGHTA and FQGNSA. CDR3 protein: CASSLESGQETQYF. CDR3 DNA: TGTGCCAGCAGCTTAGAATCAGGGCAAGAGACCCAGTACTTC.

The chain links TRBV6-6 to TRBJ1-5; possible D gene TRBD1, 5 bases. The CDR3 covers 15 residues. Germline V CDR1 and CDR2: MNHNY, SVGAGI (reference sequence). V was cut by 6 bases and J by 3 bases, with 15 bases left in between. DNA of the CDR3: TGTGCCAGCAGCCCCGGGGGGGGGTTCAATCAGCCCCAGCATTTT. The encoded protein is CASSPGGGFNQPQHF.

Points on this clone: The junction departs from germline at one end; a sequencing error may be responsible. V usage is TRBV28 and J usage is TRBJ2-7, with D possibly matching TRBD2 (7 bases). CDR3 length: 16 amino acids. Germline V gene data show CDR1 as MDHEN and CDR2 as SYDVKM. The CDR3 spells CASSYPRGAPSFEQYF. The CDR3 DNA sequence: TGTGCCAGCAGCTATCCCCGGGGGGCCCCTTCCTTCGAGCAGTACTTC.

The V call is TRBV19, the J call TRBJ1-2, with D perhaps TRBD1 (6 bases). The CDR3 has 14 amino acids. V was shortened by 7 bases and J by 4 bases, with 16 bases between the two germline ends. The germline V gene has CDR1 LNHDA and CDR2 SQIVND (reference sequence). The CDR3 sequence: CASNPSVGAYGYTF. CDR3 nucleotides: TGTGCCAGTAATCCGTCGGTGGGGGCCTATGGCTACACCTTC.

The chain uses TRBV28 and TRBJ1-2; 10 bases match TRBD1. Germline V gene lookup returns CDR1 MDHEN and CDR2 SYDVKM. The trim removed 8 bases at V and 3 bases at J, leaving 9 bases unmatched. CDR3 size: 15 residues. CDR3 region: CASWSAGQGYYGYTF. CDR3 DNA sequence: TGTGCCAGCTGGTCGGCGGGACAGGGGTACTATGGCTACACCTTC.

The chain joins TRBV5-1 to TRBJ1-1; 11 positions agree with TRBD1. The CDR3 spans 17 residues. The germline V gene encodes CDR1 SGHRS and CDR2 YFSETQ. V gave up 5 bases and J gave up 2 bases; unmatched junction bases: 11. The CDR3 nucleotides read TGCGCCAGCAGGTTCGGAGGGACAGGGGGGACTAACACTGAAGCTTTCTTT. As protein: CASRFGGTGGTNTEAFF.

The rearrangement links TRBV19 to TRBJ2-7, with TRBD2 matching over 13 bases. V was pared by 5 bases and J by 5 bases, with 9 bases of the junction left unmatched. Germline-derived CDR1 and CDR2 are LNHDA and SQIVND (reference sequence). CDR3 size: 16 residues. The CDR3 DNA reads TGTGCCAGTAGTCCGGGGGGACTAGCGGGACGCAACGAGCAGTACTTC. It is translated as CASSPGGLAGRNEQYF.

The rearrangement joins TRBV21-1 to TRBJ2-1; the table assigns TRBD1, which was not confirmed against the DNA. TRBV21-1 is marked as a pseudogene. This CDR3 has 16 residues. Written as DNA, the CDR3 is TGTGCCAGCAGCCTCCACAGGGGTAAATTGTTCAATGAGCAGTTCTTC. As protein: CASSLHRGKLFNEQFF.

This clone showed up just a few times. The V call is TRBV28, the J call TRBJ2-7, with D tentatively TRBD1 (5 bases). V lost 3 bases and J lost 4, with 16 bases in between. Germline V lookup: CDR1 MDHEN, CDR2 SYDVKM. This CDR3 is 15 amino acids long. The CDR3 reads CASSFVGRVGYEQYF. DNA of the CDR3: TGTGCCAGCAGTTTTGTGGGCAGGGTCGGATACGAGCAGTACTTC.